This T cell receptor (beta chain) was found in a study of T cell responses to AZD1222 COVID-19 vaccine. Profiling relied on immunoSEQ multiplex PCR, and the TCRdb table lists in-frame clones only, not all of them. The data hold tens of thousands of clones, with roughly 84% observed a single time. Study outcomes and limitations: It was only after the peak T cell response that any repertoires were sampled. Spike-spanning, vaccine-associated CD4 TCRs were dominant at 160-218 and 743-854.

This CDR3 contains 15 residues. The germline V gene has CDR1 SGHAT and CDR2 FQNNGV. Trimming cost V 1 base and J 5 bases; bases outside gene matches: 1. Of note for this clone: Its antigen is unknown.

Here the sequenced sample was peripheral blood, taken on day 0 of AZD1222 vaccination. This receptor was identified in an adult in good health. The rearrangement links TRBV11-2 to TRBJ2-2, with TRBD2 matching 10 bases. The CDR3 here is CASSLVLAGTGELFF. The CDR3 nucleotides read TGTGCCAGCAGCTTAGTACTAGCGGGGACCGGGGAGCTGTTTTTT.